Presented here are 4 T cell receptor beta chains from one specimen sequenced in a study of identical twins. From the 5' RACE reads, TCRdb called clonotypes with MiXCR, one entry per CDR3 protein. The data show more than 1.5 million distinct CDR3 sequences, with around a third seen just once and approximately 0.25% held by the top ten. Sample: cord blood. The receptor source for this set is a newborn girl in good health.

The chain carries TRBV6-5 and TRBJ1-1, with TRBD1 matching over 9 bases. The length of the CDR3 is 14 residues. After removal of 8 bases from V and 6 bases from J, the junction contained 10 bases not matched to a gene. CDR1 is MNHEY and CDR2 is SVGAGI in the germline V gene. The CDR3 DNA follows: TGTGCCAGCGGATGGGACAGGGAAAACGCTGAAGCTTTCTTT. As protein: CASGWDRENAEAFF.

This rearrangement joins TRBV29-1 to TRBJ1-2; D uncertain. The CDR3 is made up of 11 amino acids. Germline V gene sequence: CDR1 SQVTM, CDR2 ANQGSEA. V dropped 6 bases and J dropped 7 bases, with 12 bases sitting between them. CDR3 residues: CSVGRHCGYTF. DNA of the CDR3: TGCAGCGTAGGTAGACACTGTGGCTACACCTTC.

This clonotype was counted between two and nine times. The chain uses TRBV12-3 or TRBV12-4 and TRBJ1-1, with TRBD1 matching 7 bases. J was trimmed by 1 base and V by 7 bases; bases with no gene match: 9. The CDR3 has 15 residues. The CDR3, as DNA: TGTGCCAGCATAAGGAGGACAGGCCGGAACACTGAAGCTTTCTTT. Residues: CASIRRTGRNTEAFF.

This clonotype was picked up one time. The chain recombines TRBV28 with TRBJ1-1, with D unclear. Trimming shortened V by 2 bases and J by 4 bases, and 11 bases separated the two germline ends. This CDR3 region has 14 residues. Germline V gives CDR1 MDHEN, CDR2 SYDVKM. The CDR3 DNA follows: TGTGCCAGCAGTTTAGAGGGCGGGGTCACTGAAGCTTTCTTT. Protein product: CASSLEGGVTEAFF.